The next 30 T cell receptor beta chains were all read from a single sample in a study of blood T cell repertoires in COVID-19. Sequencing was performed with immunoSEQ multiplex PCR; in TCRdb, only in-frame clones are kept and a portion is missing. The sample has under 300,000 clones; about nine tenths are singletons. What was sequenced was peripheral blood. These receptors were obtained from a woman under 40 with active or convalescent COVID-19.

The genes are TRBV6-6 and TRBJ1-1, with a weak D call TRBD1 (5 bases). Between the trimmed V and J ends, which lost 4 bases and 0 bases, there was a span of 9 bases. This CDR3 has 14 residues. CDR1 and CDR2 (germline): MNHNY, SVGAGI (reference sequence). CDR3 residues: CASSSQELNTEAFF. The DNA of the CDR3 is TGTGCCAGCAGTTCACAGGAGTTGAACACTGAAGCTTTCTTT.

The chain joins TRBV7-2 to TRBJ2-7; perhaps TRBD1 as D (6 bases). This CDR3 has 14 residues. The germline V gene has CDR1 SGHTA and CDR2 FQGNSA. V lost 1 base and J 3 bases, leaving 10 bases between the germline ends. CDR3 bases: TGTGCCAGCAGCTTAGGACAGGACCGCTACGAGCAGTACTTC. Encoded protein: CASSLGQDRYEQYF.

The genes are TRBV28 and TRBJ2-3; no reliable D call. Trimming left V 1 base short and J 2 bases short, with 10 bases between. Germline CDR1 and CDR2: MDHEN and SYDVKM. The CDR3 has 15 residues. CDR3: CASSLSPQNTDTQYF. The CDR3 DNA follows: TGTGCCAGCAGTTTATCACCACAGAACACAGATACGCAGTATTTT. Drawing the rest from reference TRBV28 and TRBJ2-3, the complete variable domain is DVKVTQSSRYLVKRTGEKVFLECVQDMDHENMFWYRQDPGLGLRLIYFSYDVKMKEKGDIPEGYSVSREKKERFSLILESASTNQTSMYLCASSLSPQNTDTQYFGPGTRLTVL.

V gene TRBV6-5 combines with J gene TRBJ2-5; D gene uncertain. Trimming took off 7 bases at V and 5 bases at J, with 20 bases between the two ends. Germline loops: CDR1 MNHEY, CDR2 SVGAGI. This CDR3 has 15 amino acids. CDR3 residues: CASKVENGPPETQYF. CDR3 in DNA: TGTGCCAGCAAAGTCGAGAATGGGCCACCCGAGACCCAGTACTTC.

This clone was counted once. The V and J genes are TRBV6-5 and TRBJ2-5, with 13 positions matching TRBD2. CDR1 is MNHEY and CDR2 is SVGAGI in the germline V gene. Trimming took 5 bases from V and 4 from J; bases not matched to a gene: 1. The CDR3 has 14 residues. The CDR3 nucleotides are TGTGCCAGCAGTAGGACTAGCGGGAGAGAGACCCAGTACTTC. This gives the protein CASSRTSGRETQYF.

This rearrangement joins TRBV5-1 to TRBJ2-7, with 8 bases lining up with TRBD2. This CDR3 comprises 15 residues. The J segment lost 2 bases and the V segment lost 3 bases, leaving 7 bases of the junction unmatched. Looked up from germline, CDR1 is SGHRS and CDR2 is YFSETQ. CDR3 in amino acids: CASSYSVAGPYEQYF. The CDR3 DNA reads as TGCGCCAGCAGCTACTCTGTAGCGGGGCCCTACGAGCAGTACTTC.

This clone was counted only a few times. The J gene is TRBJ1-6, the V gene TRBV29-1; D is uncertain. Per germline, CDR1 SQVTM and CDR2 ANQGSEA. The CDR3 sequence is 13 residues long. V was shortened by 4 bases and J by 9 bases, with 13 bases between the two germline ends. The CDR3 spells CSVGGKAGSPLHF. The CDR3 bases are TGCAGCGTTGGGGGAAAGGCGGGTTCACCCCTCCACTTT.

This chain joins TRBV10-2 and TRBJ2-7; tentative D call: TRBD2 (6 bases). CDR1 is WSHSY and CDR2 is SAAADI in the germline V gene. Trimming took off 6 bases at V and 2 bases at J, with 17 bases between the two ends. This CDR3 contains 15 residues. CDR3 sequence (DNA): TGCGCCAGCAGGGACCCGGGGGAGAGGGCCTACGAGCAGTACTTC. Translated, it gives CASRDPGERAYEQYF.

The CDR3 nucleotides are TGTGCCAGCAGTCCCTACCACCAAGAGACCCAGTACTTC. This gives the protein CASSPYHQETQYF. This chain links TRBV12-3 or TRBV12-4 with TRBJ2-5; D is unresolved. The CDR3 sequence is 13 residues long. Trimming removed 5 bases at V and 0 bases at J, with 7 bases between.

The V gene is TRBV6-2 or TRBV6-3, the J gene TRBJ2-1; possible D gene TRBD2, 5 bases. The CDR3 consists of 12 residues. Between the trimmed V and J ends, which lost 6 bases and 9 bases, there was a span of 12 bases. From germline, CDR1 is MNHEY and CDR2 SVGEGT. This chain's CDR3 is CASSPLGSEQFF. The CDR3 DNA reads as TGTGCCAGCAGCCCGTTAGGGAGTGAGCAGTTCTTC.

This chain links TRBV6-1 with TRBJ2-1; the D gene is possibly TRBD1 (5 bases). Trimming removed 1 base from V and 8 bases from J, with 12 bases in between. Germline V gene sequence: CDR1 MNHNS, CDR2 SASEGT. This CDR3 has 14 residues. CDR3 nucleotides: TGTGCCAGCAGTGAAGGGTGGCAGGGCGATGAGCAGTTCTTC. Protein product: CASSEGWQGDEQFF.

The chain links TRBV5-1 to TRBJ2-5; 11 bases are shared with TRBD2. The germline gives CDR1 SGHRS, CDR2 YFSETQ. The CDR3 has 16 residues. V was clipped by 2 bases and J by 1 base; unmatched bases: 4. This CDR3 is CASSLTSGGPQETQYF. In DNA, the CDR3 is TGCGCCAGCAGCTTAACTAGCGGGGGACCCCAAGAGACCCAGTACTTC.

The chain links TRBV7-9 to TRBJ1-1; TRBD1 is a possible D gene (5 bases). The germline CDR1 and CDR2 sequences are SEHNR and FQNEAQ (reference sequence). This CDR3 region has 16 residues. V gave up 0 bases and J gave up 0 bases, with 11 bases separating them. In DNA form, the CDR3 reads TGTGCCAGCAGCTTAGCGGGGCACGAAATGAACACTGAAGCTTTCTTT. This gives the protein CASSLAGHEMNTEAFF.

The J gene is TRBJ2-1, the V gene TRBV19, with 9 bases matching TRBD2. Germline CDR1 and CDR2: LNHDA and SQIVND (reference sequence). The length of the CDR3 is 14 residues. V lost 5 bases to trimming and J lost 3 bases; unmatched junction nucleotides: 2. CDR3 in DNA: TGTGCCAGTAGTGGCGGGGGGGGCTACAATGAGCAGTTCTTC. Protein sequence: CASSGGGGYNEQFF.

In this sample, this clone turned up once. The CDR3 is CASRTGVNGYTF. CDR3 sequence (DNA): TGTGCCAGCAGGACAGGGGTAAATGGCTACACCTTC. The chain combines TRBV6-5 with TRBJ1-2, with 8 nucleotides matching TRBD1. The V gene end was trimmed by 6 bases and the J gene end by 6 bases; junction bases not matched to a gene: 3. This CDR3 comprises 12 residues. Germline lookup yields CDR1 MNHEY and CDR2 SVGAGI.

The genes are TRBV6-2 or TRBV6-3 and TRBJ2-5; D uncertain. The CDR3 extends over 14 amino acids. V was pared by 3 bases and J by 2 bases, with 10 bases between. The germline V gene has CDR1 MNHEY and CDR2 SVGEGT. The CDR3 DNA follows: TGTGCCAGCAGTTATCGAGACACGCAAGAGACCCAGTACTTC. Protein sequence: CASSYRDTQETQYF.

The chain employs TRBV10-1 and TRBJ2-3, with a tentative D call TRBD1 (5 bases). V gave up 6 bases and J gave up 3 bases, with 10 bases separating them. In germline, CDR1 is WNHNN, CDR2 SYGVQD (reference sequence). There are 13 residues in the CDR3. The CDR3 DNA reads TGCGCCAGCAGGTCAGGGTTTACAGATACGCAGTATTTT. Residues: CASRSGFTDTQYF.

Only one count was recorded for this clone. The gene calls are TRBV23-1 and TRBJ2-3; 10 bases fit TRBD2. TRBV23-1 is an ORF, with its function uncertain. V shed 0 bases, J shed 0 bases, and the junction held 9 bases outside the gene matches. This CDR3 contains 19 residues. The CDR3 bases are TGCGCCAGCAGTCAATCGGGAAGCGGGGGGGGATCTAGCACAGATACGCAGTATTTT. Translation gives CASSQSGSGGGSSTDTQYF.

This clone occurred a few times. This chain connects TRBV28 to TRBJ1-2; TRBD1 aligns across 7 bases. Germline-derived CDR1 and CDR2 are MDHEN and SYDVKM. J was trimmed by 0 bases and V by 3 bases; bases with no gene match: 1. This CDR3 has 14 amino acids. The DNA for the CDR3 is TGTGCCAGCAGTTTGGGGACAGCTAACTATGGCTACACCTTC. It encodes CASSLGTANYGYTF.

Only one count was recorded for this clone. V is TRBV7-9 and J is TRBJ1-2, with TRBD1 matching over 7 bases. This CDR3 comprises 13 residues. The germline V gene has CDR1 SEHNR and CDR2 FQNEAQ (reference sequence). J gave up 3 bases and V 5 bases, and 3 bases lay outside the gene matches. CDR3 sequence reads: CASSPGTDYGYTF. CDR3 in DNA: TGTGCCAGCAGCCCCGGGACAGACTATGGCTACACCTTC.

The chain is built from TRBV30 and TRBJ1-4; tentative D call: TRBD1 (5 bases). With 2 bases removed from V and 8 bases from J, the gap between germline ends came to 12 bases. Germline V lookup: CDR1 GTSNPN, CDR2 SVGIG (reference sequence). The CDR3 has 13 amino acids. The CDR3 sequence: CAWSQGLEEKLFF. The CDR3 DNA reads as TGTGCCTGGAGTCAGGGCTTGGAGGAAAAACTGTTTTTT.

The chain uses TRBV6-6 and TRBJ2-7, with 8 nucleotides matching TRBD1. Germline CDR1 is MNHNY and CDR2 is SVGAGI (reference sequence). The CDR3 consists of 14 residues. The V gene end was trimmed by 6 bases and the J gene end by 1 base; junction bases not matched to a gene: 5. The chain's CDR3 is CASRQDRASYEQYF. The CDR3 DNA follows: TGTGCCAGCAGGCAGGACAGGGCTTCCTACGAGCAGTACTTC.

This chain uses TRBV4-1 with TRBJ1-3; D is unclear. Between the trimmed V and J ends, which lost 0 bases and 4 bases, there was a span of 7 bases. The CDR3 is 14 amino acids. Germline lookup yields CDR1 MGHRA and CDR2 YSYEKL. The CDR3 DNA sequence: TGCGCCAGCAGCCAAGAGTCCCTGGGAAACACCATATATTTT. Translated, it gives CASSQESLGNTIYF.

This clone came up once. The chain has TRBV6-5 and TRBJ1-1, with D uncertain. Germline lookup yields CDR1 MNHEY and CDR2 SVGAGI. The CDR3 has 13 amino acids. The germline V and J ends were trimmed by 5 bases and 0 bases, with 7 bases remaining between them. The CDR3 sequence: CASSQKMNTEAFF. The CDR3 DNA sequence: TGTGCCAGCAGTCAGAAGATGAACACTGAAGCTTTCTTT.

This clone is a singleton in its sample. The rearrangement uses TRBV5-1 and TRBJ1-6; D gene ambiguous. The germline V and J ends were trimmed by 1 base and 7 bases, with 12 bases remaining between them. The length of the CDR3 is 15 residues. In germline, CDR1 is SGHRS, CDR2 YFSETQ. In nucleotides, the CDR3 is TGCGCCAGCAGCTTGAACCAGCCGGAGAATTCACCCCTCCACTTT. Translated, it gives CASSLNQPENSPLHF.

This rearrangement joins TRBV3-1 (or the pseudogene TRBV3-2) to TRBJ1-2, with TRBD1 matching 7 bases. The CDR3 contains 16 residues. In germline, CDR1 is LGHDT, CDR2 YNNKEL (reference sequence). The junction had 7 bases not matched to a gene; V was cut back by 3 bases and J by 0 bases. The CDR3 protein is CASSHHGQDTNYGYTF. The CDR3 DNA follows: TGTGCCAGCAGCCACCACGGACAGGATACTAACTATGGCTACACCTTC.

This clone was detected once. The chain has TRBV3-1 (or the pseudogene TRBV3-2) and TRBJ1-6; D is undetermined. V shed 3 bases and J shed 11 bases, with 8 bases lying between them. The CDR3 is made up of 12 amino acids. Germline V gene sequence: CDR1 LGHDT, CDR2 YNNKEL (reference sequence). The CDR3 protein is CASSQGDPPLHF. CDR3 sequence (DNA): TGTGCCAGCAGCCAGGGCGATCCACCCCTCCACTTT.

A few counts support this clone. The chain is built from TRBV6-6 and TRBJ2-2, with 8 bases lining up with TRBD1. Unmatched junction bases numbered 4, after V lost 6 bases and J lost 1 base. This CDR3 region has 15 residues. Germline CDR1 reads MNHNY; CDR2 reads SVGAGI (reference sequence). Here the CDR3 reads CASRNRGENTGELFF. The CDR3 coding sequence is TGTGCCAGCAGGAACAGGGGGGAGAACACCGGGGAGCTGTTTTTT.

The table lists this clone with a count of one. The chain couples TRBV5-1 to TRBJ2-5; TRBD2 agrees at 7 bases. CDR3 size: 14 residues. The V gene's germline CDR1 is SGHRS and CDR2 YFSETQ. V trimming: 2 bases; J trimming: 4 bases; junction bases outside the gene matches: 5. The CDR3 sequence: CASSLGEGGETQYF. CDR3 DNA sequence: TGCGCCAGCAGCTTAGGGGAGGGAGGAGAGACCCAGTACTTC.

This clone has just a few counts. This CDR3 reads CASRAGQGSSYGYTF. CDR3 nucleotides: TGTGCCAGCAGAGCAGGACAGGGGAGTAGCTATGGCTACACCTTC. This chain joins TRBV6-5 and TRBJ1-2, with 9 positions matching TRBD1. J lost 4 bases, V lost 6 bases, and 9 bases had no gene match. Looked up from germline, CDR1 is MNHEY and CDR2 is SVGAGI. The CDR3 has 15 residues.